Shown below are 27 T cell receptor beta chains from a single sample sequenced in a study of cytomegalovirus exposure and HLA in healthy donors (dated by TCRdb to the late 2010s). Library prep was done by the immunoSEQ multiplex PCR assay. A mixture of 60 forward primers for TCR Vbeta segments and 13 reverse primers for TCR Jbeta segments was used in the multiplex PCR. TCRdb provides this immuneACCESS table in a form limited to in-frame rearrangements. Some clones are lacking; in checked studies, under half of them reflect an unresolved V gene, and why the rest are absent is not known. This sample holds more than 140,000 clones; almost 85% were observed only once. The top ten clones comprise about 5.6% of the sample. The specimen was PBMCs. The source is a man aged 25-45 years in good health and CMV-seropositive.

The V call is TRBV2, the J call TRBJ1-5; D not resolved. The length of the CDR3 is 13 residues. Trimming left V 4 bases short and J 6 bases short, with 10 bases between. The germline gives CDR1 SNHLY, CDR2 FYNNEI. Written as DNA, the CDR3 is TGTGCCAGCAGTGCGATAGATGGTCAGCCCCAGCATTTT. It specifies CASSAIDGQPQHF.

This clone was found a few times. This rearrangement joins TRBV6-5 to TRBJ1-2; D remains unclear. The V gene's germline CDR1 is MNHEY and CDR2 SVGAGI. V was cut by 2 bases and J by 7 bases, with 14 bases left in between. The CDR3 has 14 amino acids. CDR3 sequence reads: CASSYLESGPGYTF. In DNA, the CDR3 is TGTGCCAGCAGTTACCTTGAAAGCGGCCCTGGCTACACCTTC.

V and J are TRBV7-7 and TRBJ2-5; a weak D match, TRBD1 (6 bases). This CDR3 contains 14 residues. Trimming removed 4 bases from V and 5 bases from J, with 14 bases in between. Germline V gene lookup returns CDR1 SSHAT and CDR2 FNYEAQ (reference sequence). The DNA of the CDR3 is TGTGCCAGCAGCTACACAGGGACGGGGGAGACCCAGTACTTC. Translated: CASSYTGTGETQYF.

About this clone itself: This same CDR3 is encoded by further DNA sequences in the sample. The chain is built from TRBV7-9 and TRBJ1-5; D is unclear. CDR3 length: 13 amino acids. Germline-derived CDR1 and CDR2 are SEHNR and FQNEAQ (reference sequence). With 0 bases removed from V and 5 bases from J, the gap between germline ends came to 5 bases. Here the CDR3 DNA reads TGTGCCAGCAGCTTAGCAGGAGATCAGCCCCAGCATTTT. Residues: CASSLAGDQPQHF.

V gene TRBV6-5 combines with J gene TRBJ1-1; TRBD1 matches 9 bases. CDR3 length: 13 residues. Germline lookup yields CDR1 MNHEY and CDR2 SVGAGI. V lost 6 bases and J lost 6; bases outside the gene matches: 5. The CDR3 is CASSFDRGAEAFF. CDR3 in DNA: TGTGCCAGCAGCTTCGACAGGGGGGCTGAAGCTTTCTTT.

V usage is TRBV6-5 and J usage is TRBJ1-2; 9 bases are a match to TRBD1. Looked up from germline, CDR1 is MNHEY and CDR2 is SVGAGI. This CDR3 spans 14 amino acids. J was trimmed by 5 bases and V by 1 base; bases with no gene match: 2. The CDR3 here is CASSYFGQGYGYTF. The CDR3 nucleotides read TGTGCCAGCAGTTACTTCGGACAGGGGTATGGCTACACCTTC.

Comments on this clone: Its ends do not fully match the called genes, so a read error is possible. The V gene is TRBV15, the J gene TRBJ2-6; TRBD1 agrees at 7 bases. There are 16 residues in the CDR3. Per germline, CDR1 LNHNV and CDR2 YYDKDF (reference sequence). CDR3 sequence: CATSRDIIEQGNGLTF. In DNA, the CDR3 is TGTGCCACCAGCAGAGATATTATAGAACAGGGGAACGGCCTGACTTTC.

The chain links TRBV6-5 to TRBJ2-1; 8 nucleotides align to TRBD1. Germline V gene lookup returns CDR1 MNHEY and CDR2 SVGAGI. The CDR3 extends over 13 amino acids. Trimming removed 5 bases from V and 7 bases from J; junction bases left unmatched: 4. This CDR3 reads CASSRDRRNEQFF. In DNA, the CDR3 is TGTGCCAGCAGTCGGGACAGGCGGAATGAGCAGTTCTTC.

The chain has TRBV27 and TRBJ1-2, with 11 bases fitting TRBD1. V dropped 5 bases and J dropped 6; count of bases not matched to a gene: 2. In germline, CDR1 is MNHEY, CDR2 SMNVEV (reference sequence). The CDR3 spans 13 residues. As DNA, the CDR3 is TGTGCCAGCAGTGGACAGGGGGCGGATGGCTACACCTTC. As protein: CASSGQGADGYTF.

The chain employs TRBV28 and TRBJ2-3, with D perhaps TRBD2 (7 bases). V was clipped by 4 bases and J by 4 bases, with 12 bases between them. Germline CDR1 and CDR2: MDHEN and SYDVKM. The CDR3 runs to 14 residues. This chain's CDR3 is CASSSGGLADTQYF. DNA for the CDR3: TGTGCCAGCAGTTCGGGGGGCCTGGCAGATACGCAGTATTTT.

The chain links TRBV7-2 to TRBJ2-7, with D possibly TRBD2 on 5 matching bases. Germline CDR1 is SGHTA and CDR2 is FQGNSA. V lost 1 base, J lost 0 bases, and 13 bases lay in between. This CDR3 has 16 residues. The CDR3 reads CASSLGTSGSSYEQYF. CDR3 DNA: TGTGCCAGCAGCTTAGGGACCAGTGGGAGCTCCTACGAGCAGTACTTC.

The CDR3 DNA reads TGTGCCAGCAGCTCCCCCGACAGCCGTGATACGCAGTATTTT. It translates to CASSSPDSRDTQYF. The genes are TRBV13 and TRBJ2-3; maybe TRBD1 (5 bases). This CDR3 contains 14 residues. Trimming took off 4 bases at V and 6 bases at J, with 14 bases between the two ends. CDR1 and CDR2 from the germline V gene are PRHDT and FYEKMQ (reference sequence).

The gene calls are TRBV11-2 and TRBJ2-5; the match to TRBD1 covers 7 bases. The trim removed 5 bases at V and 13 bases at J, leaving 7 bases unmatched. This CDR3 region has 11 residues. Germline CDR1 SGHAT, CDR2 FQNNGV. For the CDR3, the DNA is TGTGCCAGCAGCCCCGACAGGGAGTCGTACTTC. It specifies CASSPDRESYF.

The chain links TRBV29-1 to TRBJ2-7; 10 positions match TRBD1. V dropped 4 bases and J dropped 5; count of bases not matched to a gene: 2. CDR1 SQVTM and CDR2 ANQGSEA come from the germline V gene. The CDR3 consists of 12 residues. The chain's CDR3 is CSVAGQGNEQYF. The CDR3, as DNA: TGCAGCGTTGCGGGACAGGGGAACGAGCAGTACTTC.

The chain joins TRBV6-5 to TRBJ2-7; no clear D. The V and J ends lost 6 bases and 6 bases respectively, with 12 bases between them. Germline V gene lookup returns CDR1 MNHEY and CDR2 SVGAGI. The CDR3 contains 12 residues. The CDR3 nucleotides are TGTGCCAGCAGCACAGTCCCGAGCGAGCAGTACTTC. This gives the protein CASSTVPSEQYF.

This chain uses TRBV19 with TRBJ1-5; 7 bases match TRBD1. This CDR3 has 15 amino acids. From germline, CDR1 is LNHDA and CDR2 SQIVND (reference sequence). V shed 6 bases and J 2 bases; nucleotides not matched to a gene: 7. The CDR3 DNA reads TGTGCCAGTAGCACACAGGGGCGAGGCAATCAGCCCCAGCATTTT. Encoded protein: CASSTQGRGNQPQHF.

CDR3 protein: CASSQEGTGKTQYF. The CDR3 nucleotides are TGCGCCAGCAGCCAAGAGGGAACAGGGAAGACGCAGTATTTT. J is TRBJ2-3 and V is TRBV4-3; TRBD1 is a possible D gene (6 bases). The germline V and J ends were trimmed by 0 bases and 9 bases, with 13 bases remaining between them. The V gene's germline CDR1 is LGHNA and CDR2 YSLEER. The CDR3 sequence is 14 residues long.

The J gene is TRBJ1-1, the V gene TRBV7-2; D is possibly TRBD1 (6 bases). This CDR3 is 13 amino acids long. Germline CDR1 is SGHTA and CDR2 is FQGNSA. Trimming left V 3 bases short and J 7 bases short, with 12 bases between. CDR3 amino acids: CASSFGGQGEAFF. As DNA, the CDR3 is TGTGCCAGCAGCTTCGGGGGGCAGGGTGAAGCTTTCTTT.

The V and J genes are TRBV28 and TRBJ2-5; 10 bases are shared with TRBD2. CDR1 is MDHEN, CDR2 SYDVKM, per germline. The length of the CDR3 is 14 residues. The V gene end was trimmed by 6 bases and the J gene end by 3 bases; junction bases not matched to a gene: 4. The CDR3 loop reads CASRLAGGEETQYF. The CDR3 region has the DNA TGTGCCAGCAGGTTAGCGGGGGGAGAAGAGACCCAGTACTTC.

The J gene is TRBJ1-2, the V gene TRBV18; 7 positions match TRBD1. This CDR3 has 14 amino acids. The V and J ends lost 8 bases and 2 bases, in that order; junction bases with no gene match: 8. Germline values: CDR1 KGHSH, CDR2 LQKENI. The CDR3 bases are TGTGCCAGCGGTATATCGGGACAGAACTATGGCTACACCTTC. It encodes CASGISGQNYGYTF.

V gene TRBV28 combines with J gene TRBJ2-2; the D gene is possibly TRBD1 (7 bases). V was clipped by 5 bases and J by 7 bases, with 20 bases between them. The CDR3 consists of 16 residues. CDR1 is MDHEN and CDR2 is SYDVKM in the germline V gene. The CDR3 region is CASSARGRRGHGELFF. CDR3 in DNA: TGTGCCAGCAGTGCGCGGGGAAGGAGGGGGCACGGGGAGCTGTTTTTT.

V gene TRBV7-2 combines with J gene TRBJ2-6, with TRBD1 matching over 8 bases. CDR1 SGHTA and CDR2 FQGNSA come from the germline V gene. This CDR3 contains 13 residues. Trimming removed 4 bases from V and 8 bases from J; junction bases left unmatched: 1. The CDR3 bases are TGTGCCAGCAGCTACAGGGGGTCCAACGTCCTGACTTTC. Its translation is CASSYRGSNVLTF.

V and J are TRBV5-1 and TRBJ1-6; 9 bases are shared with TRBD1. V was clipped by 4 bases and J by 4 bases; unmatched bases: 3. CDR3 length: 15 residues. Looked up from germline, CDR1 is SGHRS and CDR2 is YFSETQ. The CDR3 sequence: CASSLGTGYNSPLHF. Written as DNA, the CDR3 is TGCGCCAGCAGCCTAGGGACAGGGTATAATTCACCCCTCCACTTT.

The chain couples TRBV19 to TRBJ1-4, with D tentatively TRBD1 (6 bases). Germline lookup yields CDR1 LNHDA and CDR2 SQIVND (reference sequence). V was clipped by 8 bases and J by 4 bases, with 14 bases between them. The CDR3 consists of 14 residues. The CDR3 coding sequence is TGTGCCAGTTCTAGGGGACAAGATAATGAAAAACTGTTTTTT. Translation: CASSRGQDNEKLFF.

The gene calls are TRBV19 and TRBJ2-2, with a weak D call TRBD2 (5 bases). The CDR3 has 18 amino acids. Germline CDR1 reads LNHDA; CDR2 reads SQIVND (reference sequence). With 3 bases removed from V and 7 bases from J, the gap between germline ends came to 24 bases. This CDR3 is CASSITRRFRDRDGELFF. CDR3 sequence (DNA): TGTGCCAGTAGTATCACCCGACGTTTTAGGGATCGGGACGGGGAGCTGTTTTTT.

This chain uses TRBV6-5 with TRBJ2-7; D gene unclear. V was trimmed by 8 bases and J by 0 bases, leaving 11 bases between them. Germline V CDR1 and CDR2: MNHEY, SVGAGI. CDR3 length: 13 amino acids. The CDR3 here is CASRSYSSYEQYF. DNA of the CDR3: TGTGCCAGCCGATCTTACAGCTCCTACGAGCAGTACTTC.

This clone was counted between two and nine times. This sequence joins TRBV25-1 and TRBJ1-1; D gene ambiguous. This CDR3 contains 11 residues. CDR1 MGHDK and CDR2 SYGVNS come from the germline V gene. V lost 5 bases, J lost 5 bases, and 6 bases lay in between. Written as DNA, the CDR3 is TGTGCCAGCAGTCGCGGGACTGAAGCTTTCTTT. Amino acid sequence: CASSRGTEAFF.